This TCR beta chain was identified in a study of response to subunit inactivated influenza vaccine. TCRdb reprocessed the RT-PCR reads via MiXCR and lists one record per CDR3 protein. The sample has 300,000 to 350,000 distinct CDR3 sequences; about a fifth are singletons. Germline V CDR1 and CDR2: LGHNA, YNFKEQ. This CDR3 has 13 residues. Deletions cut 0 bases from V and 10 bases from J, with 10 bases between. The sequences come from PBMCs from blood, collected less than 22 months after vaccination. The chain links TRBV4-2 to TRBJ2-1; TRBD2 is a possible D gene (5 bases). The source is a man aged 50-75 years who received an inactivated influenza vaccine. In DNA form, the CDR3 reads TGTGCCAGCAGCCAAGACGGACTCCGAGAGCAGTTCTTC. Its protein is CASSQDGLREQFF.